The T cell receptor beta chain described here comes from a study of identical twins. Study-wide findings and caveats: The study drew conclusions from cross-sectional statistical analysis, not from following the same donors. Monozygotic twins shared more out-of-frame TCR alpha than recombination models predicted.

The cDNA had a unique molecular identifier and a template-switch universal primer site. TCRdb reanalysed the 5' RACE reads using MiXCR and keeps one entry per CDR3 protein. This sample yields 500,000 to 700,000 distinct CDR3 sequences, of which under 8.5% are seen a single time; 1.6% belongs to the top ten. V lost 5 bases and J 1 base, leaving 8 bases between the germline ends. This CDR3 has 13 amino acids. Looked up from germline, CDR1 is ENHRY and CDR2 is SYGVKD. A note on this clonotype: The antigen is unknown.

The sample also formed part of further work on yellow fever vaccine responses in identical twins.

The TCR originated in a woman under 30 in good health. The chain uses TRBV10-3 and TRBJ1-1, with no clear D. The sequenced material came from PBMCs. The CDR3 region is CAISFGPNTEAFF. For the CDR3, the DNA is TGTGCCATCAGTTTCGGCCCGAACACTGAAGCTTTCTTT.